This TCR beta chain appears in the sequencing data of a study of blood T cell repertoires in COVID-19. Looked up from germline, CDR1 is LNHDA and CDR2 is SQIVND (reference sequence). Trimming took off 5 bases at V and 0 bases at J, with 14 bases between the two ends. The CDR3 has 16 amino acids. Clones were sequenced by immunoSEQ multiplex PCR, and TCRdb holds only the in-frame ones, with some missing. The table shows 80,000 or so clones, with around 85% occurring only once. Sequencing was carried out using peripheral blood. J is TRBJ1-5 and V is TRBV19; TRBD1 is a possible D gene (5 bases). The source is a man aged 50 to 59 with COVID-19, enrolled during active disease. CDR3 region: CASSYGGPGSNQPQHF. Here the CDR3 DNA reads TGTGCCAGTAGTTACGGGGGACCGGGTAGCAATCAGCCCCAGCATTTT. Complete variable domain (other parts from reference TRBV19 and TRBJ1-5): DGGITQSPKYLFRKEGQNVTLSCEQNLNHDAMYWYRQDPGQGLRLIYYSQIVNDFQKGDIAEGYSVSREKKESFPLTVTSAQKNPTAFYLCASSYGGPGSNQPQHFGDGTRLSIL.